A single sample gave rise to the 3 T cell receptor beta chains below, sequenced in a study of blood T cells in healthy people across ages. With a J-beta primer mix and a sample-barcoded 5' primer, a second PCR ran about 6 to 11 cycles. TCRdb recomputed calls from the 5' RACE reads with MiXCR, one row per CDR3 protein. The data hold about 1,500,000 distinct CDR3 sequences, with roughly 27% observed a single time. Sequenced material: blood. These receptors were taken from a woman aged 25 to 39 in good health.

This clonotype has only a few counts. At one end, the junction sequence differs from germline, possibly due to a read error. The chain couples TRBV15 to TRBJ2-1; D remains unclear. Per germline, CDR1 LNHNV and CDR2 YYDKDF (reference sequence). This CDR3 is 17 amino acids long. CDR3 nucleotides: TGTGCCACCAGCAGAGTGGTGGGATCGTTCTCCTACAATGGGCAGTTCTTC. Translation: CATSRVVGSFSYNGQFF. Drawing the rest from reference TRBV15 and TRBJ2-1, the complete variable domain is DAMVIQNPRYQVTQFGKPVTLSCSQTLNHNVMYWYQQKSSQAPKLLFHYYDKDFNNEADTPDNFQSRRPNTSFCFLDIRSPGLGDTAMYLCATSRVVGSFSYNGQFFGPGTRLTVL.

J is TRBJ1-2 and V is TRBV15; maybe TRBD1 (6 bases). Germline V gives CDR1 LNHNV, CDR2 YYDKDF (reference sequence). There are 14 residues in the CDR3. Trimming removed 0 bases at V and 7 bases at J, with 12 bases between. The CDR3 region has the DNA TGTGCCACCAGCAGAGACAGGGGACTCTGTGGCTACACCTTC. Its protein is CATSRDRGLCGYTF.

This clonotype has more than one count but fewer than ten. The chain employs TRBV6-1 and TRBJ2-7, with D possibly called TRBD1 or TRBD2 (5 bases each). The V and J ends lost 8 bases and 0 bases respectively, with 11 bases between them. This CDR3 comprises 13 residues. CDR1 and CDR2 (germline): MNHNS, SASEGT. The CDR3 DNA reads TGTGCCAGCCGCCGGGACCTCTCCTACGAGCAGTACTTC. Its translation is CASRRDLSYEQYF.